This T cell receptor beta chain was sequenced for a study of CD8 T cells in ankylosing spondylitis. Study-wide results and limits: According to the report, clones linked to the disease were significantly enriched in matched synovial fluid samples taken from ankylosing spondylitis patients.

TCRdb re-called the 5' RACE reads with MiXCR, one entry per CDR3 protein. The sample has around 130,000 distinct CDR3 sequences, roughly an eighth seen once. The V gene's germline CDR1 is SQVTM and CDR2 ANQGSEA. The CDR3 has 13 residues. Comment on this clonotype: Its target is unknown.

This sequence originates from a female donor with ankylosing spondylitis or in good health (not recorded which). What was sequenced was blood, either unsorted or a sorted T cell fraction (not recorded which). This chain uses TRBV29-1 with TRBJ2-1; maybe TRBD1 (7 bases). DNA for the CDR3: TGCAGTGGTGCGGAGGGGGCGAGCAATGAGCAGTTCTTC. Protein: CSGAEGASNEQFF.